Listed here are 3 T cell receptor beta chains from one sample, sequenced in a study of T cells after yellow fever vaccination. TCRdb reprocessed the 5' RACE reads with MiXCR, giving one entry per CDR3 protein. This sample has hundreds of thousands of distinct CDR3 sequences, with 9% to 15% found just once. Material: PBMCs, obtained on the day of the yellow fever booster vaccination. These receptor sequences come from a man aged 25 to 40 who received the YFV17D yellow fever vaccine.

This clonotype has a handful of counts. This chain links TRBV5-1 with TRBJ2-4, with no clear D. V dropped 0 bases and J dropped 7 bases, with 8 bases sitting between them. CDR3 size: 13 residues. Germline-derived CDR1 and CDR2 are SGHRS and YFSETQ. CDR3 sequence (DNA): TGCGCCAGCAGCTTGGCTCGAAACAACATTCAGTACTTC. Its translation: CASSLARNNIQYF.

This clonotype was observed a few times. V is TRBV7-2 and J is TRBJ2-1; no reliable D call. The CDR3 consists of 15 residues. Germline values: CDR1 SGHTA, CDR2 FQGNSA. Deletions cut 2 bases from V and 0 bases from J, with 8 bases between. The CDR3 region is CASSLSPNSYNEQFF. DNA for the CDR3: TGTGCCAGCAGCTTATCACCGAACTCCTACAATGAGCAGTTCTTC. The variable domain in full, completed from reference TRBV7-2 and TRBJ2-1, reads GAGVSQSPSNKVTEKGKDVELRCDPISGHTALYWYRQSLGQGLEFLIYFQGNSAPDKSGLPSDRFSAERTGGSVSTLTIQRTQQEDSAVYLCASSLSPNSYNEQFFGPGTRLTVL.

This clonotype was detected a few times. The chain links TRBV11-1 to TRBJ2-4; the match to TRBD1 covers 10 bases. V shed 1 base, J shed 1 base, and the junction held 7 bases outside the gene matches. Germline lookup yields CDR1 SGHAT and CDR2 FQDESV (reference sequence). The CDR3 spans 18 residues. The CDR3 is CASSLGRDRGAAKNIQYF. CDR3 nucleotides: TGTGCCAGCAGCTTAGGTCGGGACAGGGGCGCCGCCAAAAACATTCAGTACTTC.